These 32 T cell receptor beta chains were all obtained from the same sample, sequenced in a study of radiotherapy plus CTLA-4 blockade in lung cancer. TCRdb's table, derived via immunoSEQ multiplex PCR, lists solely in-frame clones and lacks some. The table has about 88,000 clones, about two thirds seen once. The sample consisted of peripheral blood, taken from a patient treated with radiotherapy plus ipilimumab. These receptors were collected from a human donor with non-small cell lung cancer that progressed on radiotherapy plus ipilimumab.

The chain joins TRBV2 to TRBJ2-7; D is perhaps TRBD1 (5 bases). CDR3 length equals 14 residues. Germline loops: CDR1 SNHLY, CDR2 FYNNEI. With 5 bases removed from V and 1 base from J, the gap between germline ends came to 12 bases. CDR3 loop: CASSWGQGSYEQYF. Written as DNA, the CDR3 is TGTGCCAGCAGTTGGGGCCAGGGTTCCTACGAGCAGTACTTC.

The chain joins TRBV7-8 to TRBJ2-7; D tentatively fits TRBD1 or TRBD2 (5 bases each). V was trimmed by 1 base and J by 2 bases, leaving 18 bases between them. The V gene's germline CDR1 is SGHVS and CDR2 FQNEAQ. The CDR3 is made up of 17 amino acids. The CDR3 is CASSLGTRPGSTYEQYF. CDR3 bases: TGTGCCAGCAGCTTAGGGACCCGGCCAGGGAGTACCTACGAGCAGTACTTC.

This rearrangement joins TRBV15 to TRBJ1-4; the match to TRBD1 covers 9 bases. CDR1 is LNHNV, CDR2 YYDKDF, per germline (reference sequence). The CDR3 sequence is 15 residues long. V gave up 4 bases and J gave up 7 bases; unmatched junction bases: 7. Here the CDR3 reads CATSKDRGEREKLFF. The CDR3 DNA follows: TGTGCCACCAGCAAAGACAGGGGGGAGCGTGAAAAACTGTTTTTT.

J is TRBJ1-5 and V is TRBV30; D perhaps matches TRBD1 (6 bases). Germline lookup yields CDR1 GTSNPN and CDR2 SVGIG (reference sequence). This CDR3 comprises 13 residues. V gave up 1 base and J gave up 4 bases, with 8 bases separating them. CDR3 sequence: CAWSAGENQPQHF. The DNA for the CDR3 is TGTGCCTGGAGTGCAGGGGAGAATCAGCCCCAGCATTTT.

The J gene is TRBJ2-7, the V gene TRBV10-3; D not resolved. V was clipped by 3 bases and J by 3 bases, with 9 bases between them. The germline V gene encodes CDR1 ENHRY and CDR2 SYGVKD. The CDR3 contains 13 residues. This CDR3 is CAISERAGYEQYF. The CDR3 DNA follows: TGTGCCATCAGTGAACGGGCAGGCTACGAGCAGTACTTC.

This clone was seen more than once but under ten times. The gene calls are TRBV5-6 and TRBJ1-6; D is possibly TRBD1 (5 bases). Germline CDR1 SGHDT, CDR2 YYEEEE. The CDR3 covers 14 residues. The V end lost 3 bases, the J end lost 6 bases, and 10 bases lay between the germline ends. The CDR3 sequence: CASSSGRINSPLHF. CDR3 in DNA: TGTGCCAGCAGCTCGGGACGGATTAATTCACCCCTCCACTTT.

Worth noting for this clone: The junction departs from germline at one end; a sequencing error may be responsible. J is TRBJ2-6 and V is TRBV9; possible D gene TRBD2, 6 bases. This CDR3 region has 18 residues. Germline values: CDR1 SGDLS, CDR2 YYNGEE. CDR3 region: CASSVVGLTVSGAIVLTF. The CDR3 DNA reads as TGTGCCAGCAGCGTAGTAGGACTAACCGTCTCTGGGGCCATCGTCCTGACTTTC.

This clone is a singleton in its sample. The chain recombines TRBV7-9 with TRBJ1-2; D gene uncertain. The germline V gene has CDR1 SEHNR and CDR2 FQNEAQ (reference sequence). The CDR3 loop spans 14 amino acids. Trimming shortened V by 5 bases and J by 10 bases, and 20 bases separated the two germline ends. The DNA for the CDR3 is TGTGCCAGCAGCCCTAGAGCTTCGGGTCGGGTCTACACCTTC. It codes for CASSPRASGRVYTF.

The table lists this clone with a count of one. This chain joins TRBV7-9 and TRBJ2-2; maybe TRBD2 (5 bases). CDR1 is SEHNR and CDR2 is FQNEAQ in the germline V gene (reference sequence). CDR3 length equals 16 residues. With 2 bases removed from V and 8 bases from J, the gap between germline ends came to 18 bases. CDR3 sequence: CASSLSLAGMEGELFF. In nucleotides, the CDR3 is TGTGCCAGCAGCTTAAGTCTAGCCGGGATGGAAGGGGAGCTGTTTTTT. Full variable domain (missing parts from reference TRBV7-9 and TRBJ2-2): DTGVSQNPRHKITKRGQNVTFRCDPISEHNRLYWYRQTLGQGPEFLTYFQNEAQLEKSRLLSDRFSAERPKGSFSTLEIQRTEQGDSAMYLCASSLSLAGMEGELFFGEGSRLTVL.

V and J are TRBV18 and TRBJ2-2; D is uncertain. Trimming stripped 3 bases from V and 2 bases from J, with 7 bases between. This CDR3 contains 14 residues. The germline CDR1 and CDR2 sequences are KGHSH and LQKENI. CDR3 DNA sequence: TGTGCCAGCTCACCCCTACAAAACACCGGGGAGCTGTTTTTT. This translates into CASSPLQNTGELFF.

The chain uses TRBV2 and TRBJ2-2, with D tentatively TRBD1 or TRBD2 (6 bases each). V was pared by 7 bases and J by 0 bases, with 9 bases between. The CDR3 is 14 residues long. Germline CDR1 reads SNHLY; CDR2 reads FYNNEI. The CDR3 region has the DNA TGTGCCAGCAACGGGGGCACGAACACCGGGGAGCTGTTTTTT. It encodes CASNGGTNTGELFF. Full variable domain (missing parts from reference TRBV2 and TRBJ2-2): EPEVTQTPSHQVTQMGQEVILRCVPISNHLYFYWYRQILGQKVEFLVSFYNNEISEKSEIFDDQFSVERPDGSNFTLKIRSTKLEDSAMYFCASNGGTNTGELFFGEGSRLTVL.

This clone was detected only once. CDR3 residues: CATTVRSGGGSSYNEQFF. DNA of the CDR3: TGTGCCACTACCGTCAGATCGGGGGGGGGTAGCTCCTACAATGAGCAGTTCTTC. The chain employs TRBV10-3 and TRBJ2-1; 8 positions match TRBD2. The trim removed 10 bases at V and 0 bases at J, leaving 17 bases unmatched. In germline, CDR1 is ENHRY, CDR2 SYGVKD. The CDR3 is 18 amino acids.

The chain recombines TRBV29-1 with TRBJ1-5; 8 bases line up with TRBD1. CDR1 and CDR2 from the germline V gene are SQVTM and ANQGSEA. J lost 5 bases, V lost 6 bases, and 9 bases had no gene match. The CDR3 contains 14 residues. CDR3 bases: TGCAGCGTGGCCGGGACAGGACTCGATCAGCCCCAGCATTTT. Translation gives CSVAGTGLDQPQHF.

The gene calls are TRBV7-8 and TRBJ1-1; tentatively, D is TRBD1 (6 bases). Germline values: CDR1 SGHVS, CDR2 FQNEAQ. There are 15 residues in the CDR3. V lost 0 bases and J 5 bases, leaving 13 bases between the germline ends. The CDR3 is CASSLAVGAQTEAFF. In DNA, the CDR3 is TGTGCCAGCAGCTTAGCGGTGGGGGCGCAGACTGAAGCTTTCTTT. The whole variable domain, filled in from reference TRBV7-8 and TRBJ1-1, reads GAGVSQSPRYKVAKRGQDVALRCDPISGHVSLFWYQQALGQGPEFLTYFQNEAQLDKSGLPSDRFFAERPEGSVSTLKIQRTQQEDSAVYLCASSLAVGAQTEAFFGQGTRLTVV.

The CDR3 nucleotides are TGTGCCGTCTCAGGGGGCGGGAATCAGCCCCAGCATTTT. Amino acids: CAVSGGGNQPQHF. The V and J genes are TRBV10-3 and TRBJ1-5; 8 bases agree with TRBD1. CDR3 length: 13 residues. CDR1 ENHRY and CDR2 SYGVKD come from the germline V gene. Germline trimming cut 11 bases from V and 4 bases from J; bases unmatched to any gene: 7.

The chain links TRBV5-4 to TRBJ2-7; 10 positions match TRBD2. The V gene's germline CDR1 is SGHNT and CDR2 YYREEE (reference sequence). This CDR3 has 16 residues. V shed 1 base, J shed 2 bases, and the junction held 6 bases outside the gene matches. CDR3 protein: CASSLPGLAGAYEQYF. Written as DNA, the CDR3 is TGTGCCAGCAGCTTGCCCGGGCTAGCGGGAGCCTACGAGCAGTACTTC.

The rearrangement joins TRBV27 to TRBJ2-1, with D possibly matching TRBD1 (7 bases). Trimming pared 10 bases from V and 8 bases from J, leaving 18 bases between. The CDR3 extends over 13 amino acids. Germline assignment: CDR1 MNHEY and CDR2 SMNVEV (reference sequence). The CDR3 region is CATSGGRKDEQFF. The CDR3 DNA sequence: TGTGCCACCTCAGGGGGGCGGAAGGATGAGCAGTTCTTC.

This chain links TRBV4-3 with TRBJ2-7; 10 bases are a match to TRBD1. Germline V gene data show CDR1 as LGHNA and CDR2 as YSLEER. The CDR3 runs to 15 residues. Losses at the gene ends were 1 base for V and 3 bases for J; bases not matched to a gene: 3. CDR3 amino acids: CASSQVGTGDYEQYF. CDR3 DNA sequence: TGCGCCAGCAGCCAAGTCGGGACAGGGGACTACGAGCAGTACTTC.

This clone showed up just once. The V and J genes are TRBV5-4 and TRBJ2-2; 10 bases match TRBD2. V dropped 2 bases and J dropped 2; count of bases not matched to a gene: 6. Looked up from germline, CDR1 is SGHNT and CDR2 is YYREEE (reference sequence). The CDR3 extends over 17 amino acids. The CDR3, as DNA: TGTGCCAGCAGCTTTCCTAGCGGGGGCCAAAACACCGGGGAGCTGTTTTTT. The encoded protein is CASSFPSGGQNTGELFF.

The rearrangement uses TRBV2 and TRBJ1-5, with D perhaps matching TRBD1 (6 bases). This CDR3 has 16 residues. CDR1 and CDR2 (germline): SNHLY, FYNNEI. V lost 6 bases and J lost 4, with 19 bases in between. The DNA for the CDR3 is TGTGCCAGCAGAAAACCCCCCGGGGGCCTAAATCAGCCCCAGCATTTT. The encoded protein is CASRKPPGGLNQPQHF.

This clone showed up just a few times. V gene TRBV5-4 combines with J gene TRBJ2-5; 8 nucleotides match TRBD1. CDR3 length: 15 amino acids. The V gene's germline CDR1 is SGHNT and CDR2 YYREEE (reference sequence). V dropped 3 bases and J dropped 4; count of bases not matched to a gene: 8. In nucleotides, the CDR3 is TGTGCCAGCAGCTCCGCGGCAGGGGGCCGAGAGACCCAGTACTTC. Encoded protein: CASSSAAGGRETQYF.

The chain links TRBV6-1 to TRBJ2-5, with 8 bases fitting TRBD2. Germline-derived CDR1 and CDR2 are MNHNS and SASEGT. CDR3 length: 15 amino acids. V trimming: 6 bases; J trimming: 7 bases; junction bases outside the gene matches: 13. Here the CDR3 DNA reads TGTGCCAGCAGCCAGGGACTAGAAAAGGGGGGGACCCAGTACTTC. The encoded protein is CASSQGLEKGGTQYF.

The chain links TRBV5-1 to TRBJ1-2, with a possible D match to TRBD1 (5 bases). Germline assignment: CDR1 SGHRS and CDR2 YFSETQ. The V and J ends lost 5 bases and 4 bases respectively, with 9 bases between them. The CDR3 runs to 12 residues. CDR3 sequence (DNA): TGCGCCAGCAGACAGGACTTCTATGGCTACACCTTC. Protein product: CASRQDFYGYTF.

This clone has a handful of counts. The chain has TRBV10-3 and TRBJ2-2; D ambiguous. The germline V and J ends were trimmed by 2 bases and 4 bases, with 8 bases remaining between them. The germline CDR1 and CDR2 sequences are ENHRY and SYGVKD. The CDR3 covers 14 residues. The CDR3 DNA reads TGTGCCATCAGTGAGAGTAAGGGCACCGGGGAGCTGTTTTTT. It yields the protein CAISESKGTGELFF.

The chain has TRBV6-5 and TRBJ2-3, with no clear D. V was cut by 0 bases and J by 2 bases, with 6 bases left in between. This CDR3 is 14 amino acids long. CDR1 and CDR2 (germline): MNHEY, SVGAGI. This CDR3 is CASSYSRTTDTQYF. CDR3 nucleotides: TGTGCCAGCAGTTACTCTAGGACCACAGATACGCAGTATTTT.

This clone was counted between two and nine times. V gene TRBV28 combines with J gene TRBJ1-4; 7 bases fit TRBD1. This CDR3 is 14 amino acids long. The V segment lost 7 bases and the J segment 5 bases; nucleotides outside the gene matches: 7. The germline V gene has CDR1 MDHEN and CDR2 SYDVKM. The CDR3 nucleotides are TGTGCCAGCATTTCCGAGGGGGCGAATGAAAAACTGTTTTTT. Translation gives CASISEGANEKLFF.

This clone has just one count. The rearrangement uses TRBV19 and TRBJ2-5; D uncertain. Per the germline V gene, CDR1 is LNHDA and CDR2 is SQIVND (reference sequence). Trimming left V 0 bases short and J 1 base short, with 3 bases between. The CDR3 consists of 13 residues. CDR3 coding DNA: TGTGCCAGTAGTATAGATCGCCAAGAGACCCAGTACTTC. This encodes CASSIDRQETQYF.

The chain recombines TRBV18 with TRBJ2-3, with a weak D call TRBD2 (6 bases). Germline V gene sequence: CDR1 KGHSH, CDR2 LQKENI. V dropped 0 bases and J dropped 2 bases, with 12 bases sitting between them. The CDR3 sequence is 16 residues long. The CDR3 region has the DNA TGTGCCAGCTCACCACCCGGGCGGGGACCCACAGATACGCAGTATTTT. Amino acid sequence: CASSPPGRGPTDTQYF.

A note on this clone: Other DNA sequences from this sample encode an identical CDR3 as well. V usage is TRBV30 and J usage is TRBJ2-7; 7 bases are shared with TRBD1. The germline V gene encodes CDR1 GTSNPN and CDR2 SVGIG (reference sequence). V was clipped by 5 bases and J by 1 base; unmatched bases: 11. The CDR3 contains 15 residues. The CDR3 is CAWSSHRGLSYEQYF. DNA of the CDR3: TGTGCCTGGTCCTCCCACAGGGGATTATCCTACGAGCAGTACTTC.

The chain joins TRBV9 to TRBJ2-2; 8 bases line up with TRBD2. Germline trimming cut 4 bases from V and 1 base from J; bases unmatched to any gene: 3. The germline V gene has CDR1 SGDLS and CDR2 YYNGEE. CDR3 length: 15 amino acids. CDR3 DNA sequence: TGTGCCAGCAGCATAAGCGGGGGGAACACCGGGGAGCTGTTTTTT. Translated, it gives CASSISGGNTGELFF.

The genes are TRBV6-5 and TRBJ2-7, with a tentative D call TRBD2 (5 bases). Germline lookup yields CDR1 MNHEY and CDR2 SVGAGI. The CDR3 runs to 14 residues. Trimming shortened V by 2 bases and J by 3 bases, and 11 bases separated the two germline ends. CDR3 protein: CASSYVGDYYEQYF. The DNA of the CDR3 is TGTGCCAGCAGTTACGTCGGGGATTACTACGAGCAGTACTTC.

The sample holds a few counts of this clone. The chain carries TRBV27 and TRBJ1-2; 12 positions match TRBD1. The CDR3 extends over 15 amino acids. The ends lost 3 bases at V and 4 bases at J; junction bases unmatched: 3. CDR1 and CDR2 from the germline V gene are MNHEY and SMNVEV (reference sequence). The CDR3 sequence: CASSFSGQGAYGYTF. CDR3 in DNA: TGTGCCAGCAGTTTTTCGGGACAGGGGGCCTATGGCTACACCTTC.